This T cell receptor (beta chain) was identified during a study of blood T cells in healthy people across ages. This clonotype was recorded a few times. What it recognizes is unknown. General study points: It was not possible, with unsorted PBMCs, to conclusively compare naive and antigen-experienced cells. Significant beta diversity loss was already apparent by age approximately 36, declining roughly linearly.

The V end lost 4 bases, the J end lost 4 bases, and 13 bases lay between the germline ends. The CDR3 runs to 14 residues. Germline V gives CDR1 LGHNA, CDR2 YNFKEQ. Using a J-beta primer mix together with a sample-barcoded 5' primer, a second PCR was run for roughly 7 to 12 cycles. Each cDNA molecule carried a tag from a template-switch adaptor that contained 12 random nucleotides. TCRdb re-called the 5' RACE reads with MiXCR, one entry per CDR3 protein. The sample lists about 1.1 million distinct CDR3 sequences; around two fifths were seen once. The source is a man in his late teens or twenties in good health. The chain combines TRBV4-2 with TRBJ1-1; D remains unclear. What was sequenced was blood. The CDR3 DNA sequence: TGTGCCAGCAGCCTCAAGGATTGGGGCACTGAAGCTTTCTTT. Its protein product is CASSLKDWGTEAFF.